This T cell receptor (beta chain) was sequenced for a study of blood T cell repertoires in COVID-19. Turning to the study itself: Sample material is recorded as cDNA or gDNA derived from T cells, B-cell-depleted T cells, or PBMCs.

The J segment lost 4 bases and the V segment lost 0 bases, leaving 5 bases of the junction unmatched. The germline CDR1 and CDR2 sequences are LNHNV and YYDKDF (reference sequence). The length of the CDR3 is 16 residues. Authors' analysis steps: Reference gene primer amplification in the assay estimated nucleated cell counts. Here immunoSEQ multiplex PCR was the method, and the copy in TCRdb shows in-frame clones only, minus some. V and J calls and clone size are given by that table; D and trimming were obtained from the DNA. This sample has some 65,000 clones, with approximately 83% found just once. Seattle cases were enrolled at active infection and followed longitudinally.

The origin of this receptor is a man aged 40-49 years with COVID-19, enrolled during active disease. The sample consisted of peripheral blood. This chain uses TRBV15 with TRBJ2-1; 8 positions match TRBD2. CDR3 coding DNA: TGTGCCACCAGCAGAGATGCGGCGGGGGGTTACAATGAGCAGTTCTTC. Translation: CATSRDAAGGYNEQFF.